The 19 T cell receptor beta chains below come from one sample, sequenced in a study of blood T cell repertoires in COVID-19. TCRdb's table, derived via immunoSEQ multiplex PCR, lists solely in-frame clones and lacks some. The data hold fewer than 75,000 clones, with about 86% observed a single time. The sequencing input was peripheral blood. Receptors originate from a man in his fifties with active COVID-19.

The rearrangement joins TRBV6-5 to TRBJ1-1; 8 nucleotides line up with TRBD1. Germline assignment: CDR1 MNHEY and CDR2 SVGAGI. The CDR3 runs 14 residues. With V trimmed by 9 bases and J by 3 bases, 9 bases remained unmatched. CDR3 residues: CASRARGRHTEAFF. The CDR3 DNA sequence: TGTGCCAGTAGGGCCAGGGGGCGGCACACTGAAGCTTTCTTT.

This clone occurred once. J is TRBJ1-1 and V is TRBV7-3, with TRBD1 matching over 7 bases. J was trimmed by 5 bases and V by 1 base; bases with no gene match: 7. The V gene's germline CDR1 is SGHTA and CDR2 FQGTGA. This CDR3 is built from 15 residues. CDR3 sequence: CASSLIAGGSTEAFF. DNA for the CDR3: TGTGCCAGCAGCTTAATTGCAGGGGGAAGTACTGAAGCTTTCTTT.

The V call is TRBV11-1, the J call TRBJ2-7, with 7 bases matching TRBD1. The CDR3 spans 14 residues. Per germline, CDR1 SGHAT and CDR2 FQDESV (reference sequence). Trimming took 6 bases from V and 0 from J; bases not matched to a gene: 5. The CDR3 sequence: CASRGQENSYEQYF. In DNA form, the CDR3 reads TGTGCCAGCAGAGGACAGGAAAACTCCTACGAGCAGTACTTC.

The J gene is TRBJ2-1, the V gene TRBV24-1; D perhaps matches TRBD1 (5 bases). V was pared by 4 bases and J by 14 bases, with 14 bases between. The CDR3 is made up of 12 amino acids. Germline CDR1 and CDR2: KGHDR and SFDVKD. Here the CDR3 DNA reads TGTGCCACCAGTGACCCAGGGTCCCCTAAGTTCTTC. Protein: CATSDPGSPKFF.

The rearrangement joins TRBV19 to TRBJ2-5; perhaps TRBD1 as D (5 bases). V was clipped by 5 bases and J by 1 base, with 8 bases between them. The CDR3 runs to 13 residues. In germline, CDR1 is LNHDA, CDR2 SQIVND (reference sequence). The CDR3 loop reads CASSQTVQETQYF. In nucleotides, the CDR3 is TGTGCCAGTAGTCAGACAGTCCAAGAGACCCAGTACTTC.

The chain joins TRBV2 to TRBJ1-3; D possibly corresponds to TRBD1 (6 bases). Germline V gene sequence: CDR1 SNHLY, CDR2 FYNNEI. With 5 bases removed from V and 4 bases from J, the gap between germline ends came to 12 bases. The CDR3 is made up of 14 amino acids. The CDR3 sequence is CASSLGGRGNTIYF. The CDR3 DNA reads as TGTGCCAGCAGTTTGGGGGGGCGAGGAAACACCATATATTTT.

The sample holds one count of this clone. The V call is TRBV6-2 or TRBV6-3, the J call TRBJ1-1, with 8 bases fitting TRBD1. The CDR3 is 17 amino acids. The V gene end was trimmed by 4 bases and the J gene end by 5 bases; junction bases not matched to a gene: 15. Germline V lookup: CDR1 MNHEY, CDR2 SVGEGT. The CDR3 here is CASSFSTKGQEVTEAFF. Here the CDR3 DNA reads TGTGCCAGCAGTTTTTCTACTAAGGGACAGGAGGTAACTGAAGCTTTCTTT.

The chain combines TRBV4-3 with TRBJ2-1, with 7 bases that match TRBD2. CDR3 length equals 17 residues. The trim removed 0 bases at V and 4 bases at J, leaving 9 bases unmatched. Germline-derived CDR1 and CDR2 are LGHNA and YSLEER. In DNA, the CDR3 is TGCGCCAGCAGCCAAGACGTGGCGGGGGAAGGGTACAATGAGCAGTTCTTC. It specifies CASSQDVAGEGYNEQFF.

The chain couples TRBV12-3 or TRBV12-4 to TRBJ1-2; D is ambiguous. There are 11 residues in the CDR3. Trimming removed 10 bases from V and 8 bases from J, with 14 bases in between. The CDR3 coding sequence is TGTGCCATCTATGAGGGTGACGGCTACACCTTC. It translates to CAIYEGDGYTF.

The chain combines TRBV12-5 with TRBJ2-3, with D possibly being TRBD1 (5 bases). The CDR3 spans 14 residues. The germline V gene has CDR1 LGHNT and CDR2 FRNRAP. Between the trimmed V and J ends, which lost 4 bases and 4 bases, there was a span of 12 bases. This CDR3 reads CASGYQGVPDTQYF. CDR3 nucleotide sequence: TGTGCTAGTGGTTACCAAGGGGTTCCAGATACGCAGTATTTT.

The J gene is TRBJ2-3, the V gene TRBV19, with 8 positions matching TRBD2. This CDR3 comprises 14 residues. Germline V gives CDR1 LNHDA, CDR2 SQIVND (reference sequence). J lost 5 bases, V lost 3 bases, and 4 bases had no gene match. As DNA, the CDR3 is TGTGCCAGTAGTATCGGGGGGGGGCGAGATACGCAGTATTTT. This translates into CASSIGGGRDTQYF.

The V call is TRBV29-1, the J call TRBJ2-3; a weak D match, TRBD1 (6 bases). The V gene lost 1 base and the J gene lost 1 base, with 15 bases spanning the gap. Germline CDR1 SQVTM, CDR2 ANQGSEA. CDR3 length: 16 residues. The CDR3 region is CSVEGSRGRGTDTQYF. The CDR3 nucleotides read TGCAGCGTTGAAGGTTCCAGGGGCCGAGGCACAGATACGCAGTATTTT.

This clone was seen a handful of times. This sequence joins TRBV25-1 and TRBJ2-7; D remains ambiguous. This CDR3 is built from 14 residues. CDR1 is MGHDK, CDR2 SYGVNS, per germline. Trimming removed 3 bases at V and 2 bases at J, with 11 bases between. For the CDR3, the DNA is TGTGCCAGCAGTGATTCTTCCCCCCCCTACGAGCAGTACTTC. As protein: CASSDSSPPYEQYF.

The chain links TRBV25-1 to TRBJ2-1; D might be TRBD2 (6 bases). V was pared by 0 bases and J by 8 bases, with 11 bases between. Germline V gives CDR1 MGHDK, CDR2 SYGVNS. The CDR3 covers 14 residues. In DNA form, the CDR3 reads TGTGCCAGCAGTGAATATACAATAGCGGATGAGCAGTTCTTC. This translates into CASSEYTIADEQFF. The full variable domain, completed using reference TRBV25-1 and TRBJ2-1, is EADIYQTPRYLVIGTGKKITLECSQTMGHDKMYWYQQDPGMELHLIHYSYGVNSTEKGDLSSESTVSRIRTEHFPLTLESARPSHTSQYLCASSEYTIADEQFFGPGTRLTVL.

This rearrangement joins TRBV5-1 to TRBJ2-5, with 8 positions matching TRBD2. CDR1 is SGHRS, CDR2 YFSETQ, per germline. The CDR3 sequence is 12 residues long. With 9 bases clipped from V and 3 bases from J, the junction kept 4 bases outside the gene matches. The CDR3 sequence is CATLAGEETQYF. Written as DNA, the CDR3 is TGCGCCACGCTAGCGGGCGAAGAGACCCAGTACTTC.

J is TRBJ1-6 and V is TRBV9, with a tentative D call TRBD1 (5 bases). CDR3 length: 13 amino acids. Germline assignment: CDR1 SGDLS and CDR2 YYNGEE. V dropped 3 bases and J dropped 10 bases, with 11 bases sitting between them. This chain's CDR3 is CASSEGAGSPLHF. The CDR3 DNA follows: TGTGCCAGCAGCGAAGGGGCAGGGTCACCCCTCCACTTT.

The CDR3 reads CAWSPGGAGEAFF. The CDR3 DNA reads TGTGCCTGGAGTCCAGGGGGCGCAGGTGAAGCTTTCTTT. The chain combines TRBV30 with TRBJ1-1; 8 nucleotides align to TRBD1. V lost 2 bases, J lost 7 bases, and 6 bases stayed unmatched. Germline CDR1 reads GTSNPN; CDR2 reads SVGIG (reference sequence). The CDR3 length is 13 residues.

The chain carries TRBV28 and TRBJ2-1; possible D gene TRBD1, 6 bases. Deletions cut 9 bases from V and 10 bases from J, with 25 bases between. CDR1 and CDR2 from the germline V gene are MDHEN and SYDVKM. The length of the CDR3 is 15 residues. CDR3 amino acids: CASIRTGLVAREQFF. For the CDR3, the DNA is TGTGCCAGTATCCGAACAGGGCTTGTGGCTCGGGAGCAGTTCTTC.

This clone was recorded once. V usage is TRBV11-3 and J usage is TRBJ2-3, with a tentative D call TRBD1 (5 bases). Germline CDR1 reads SGHNT; CDR2 reads YENEEA. The CDR3 is 14 residues long. Between the trimmed V and J ends, which lost 2 bases and 1 base, there was a span of 7 bases. CDR3 amino acids: CASSLQGGTDTQYF. In DNA, the CDR3 is TGTGCCAGCAGCTTACAAGGGGGCACAGATACGCAGTATTTT.